A selection of T cell receptor beta chains follows, all from one sample in a study of blood T cells in healthy people across ages. From the 5' RACE reads, TCRdb called clonotypes with MiXCR, one entry per CDR3 protein. The table lists roughly 800,000 distinct CDR3 sequences, roughly 60% of them singletons, with roughly 22% in the top ten. The sequenced material came from blood. Receptors were obtained from a young man in good health. The CDR3 runs from the conserved cysteine through the conserved F or W.

j_call v_call cdr3_aa
TRBJ2-6 TRBV6-2/TRBV6-3 CASTDETGLWANVLTF
TRBJ2-7 TRBV6-5 CASSYSRRYEQYF
TRBJ1-2 TRBV5-1 CASSLASELYGYTF
TRBJ2-7 TRBV15 CATSRVLPGQVSYEQYF
NA TRBV6-6 CASSYTRTGGNEQYF
TRBJ2-3 TRBV6-2/TRBV6-3 CASSYRPPTDTQYF
TRBJ2-1 TRBV28 CASNFVGDEQFF
TRBJ2-7 TRBV5-1 CASSPTTKASYEQYF
TRBJ2-5 TRBV7-8 CASSLNPQRETNNEQYF
TRBJ2-5 TRBV29-1 CSVEPERGRGETQYF
TRBJ2-1 TRBV4-3 CASSQSLAGVRNEQFF
NA TRBV11-2 CASSPLRVGGEGETQYF
TRBJ2-6 TRBV5-1 CASEPSAPLPGANVLTF
TRBJ2-3 TRBV12-3/TRBV12-4 CASSRGDYTDTQYF
TRBJ2-5 TRBV20-1 CSARVLAGARPQETQYF
TRBJ2-3 TRBV12-5 CASGPGTSGYPSTDTQYF
TRBJ2-3 TRBV6-2/TRBV6-3 CASSPLTSGGVEDTQYF
TRBJ2-7 TRBV7-9 CASSGTGFYEQYF
TRBJ2-5 TRBV11-2 CASSSQGSGGPYF
TRBJ2-7 TRBV4-2 CASSQGTRDSPFHEQYF
TRBJ2-1 TRBV3-1 CASSQDSASNEQFF
TRBJ1-1 TRBV5-6 CASSLDRGRRIDTEAFF
TRBJ2-5 TRBV3-1 CASSQRGSSETQYF
TRBJ2-1 TRBV20-1 CSARVVSGNEQFF
NA TRBV7-2 CASSRDGNYEQYF
TRBJ1-2 TRBV2 CASRPGGSGYTF